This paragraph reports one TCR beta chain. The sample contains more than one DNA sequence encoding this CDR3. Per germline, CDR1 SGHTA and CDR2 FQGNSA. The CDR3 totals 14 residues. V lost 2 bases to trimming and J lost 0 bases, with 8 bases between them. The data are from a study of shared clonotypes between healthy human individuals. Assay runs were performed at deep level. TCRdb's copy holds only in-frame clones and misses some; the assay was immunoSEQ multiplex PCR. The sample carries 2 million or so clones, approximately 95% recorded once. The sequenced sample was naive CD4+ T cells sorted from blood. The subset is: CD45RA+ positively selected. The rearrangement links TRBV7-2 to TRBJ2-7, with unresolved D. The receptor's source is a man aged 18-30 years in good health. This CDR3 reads CASSLSSSSYEQYF. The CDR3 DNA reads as TGTGCCAGCAGCTTATCGTCCAGCTCCTACGAGCAGTACTTC.